This T cell receptor (beta chain) was sequenced for a study of cytomegalovirus exposure and HLA in healthy donors. Study observations and caveats: It was in a later analysis that TCR association rates were seen to vary by HLA locus, highest for DRB1 and lowest for HLA-C. Some V segments, including TRBV6-2 and TRBV6-3, were excluded as indistinguishable. Follow-up analysis seemed to connect common viral pathogens with several of the most significant clusters identified.

At the time of sampling, donors were nominally healthy, though unrecorded immune exposures were likely. V was pared by 4 bases and J by 0 bases, with 5 bases of the junction left unmatched. The CDR3 is 15 amino acids. The V gene's germline CDR1 is MNHEY and CDR2 SMNVEV (reference sequence). This clone was seen only a few times. Its antigen is unidentified. The PCR made use of 60 Vbeta and 13 Jbeta primers. Clones were sequenced by immunoSEQ multiplex PCR, and TCRdb holds only the in-frame ones, with some missing. The sample contains some 130,000 clones, about three quarters of which appear only once. This chain joins TRBV27 and TRBJ1-1; 7 bases line up with TRBD1. The specimen was PBMCs. This TCR came from a woman aged 40 to 55 in good health and CMV-seronegative. The CDR3 spells CASSSGQVMNTEAFF. The DNA for the CDR3 is TGTGCCAGCAGTTCCGGACAGGTCATGAACACTGAAGCTTTCTTT.